A single T cell receptor beta chain is shown here with its context. Time point here: after dendritic cell vaccination, including at tumor progression/relapse. The data originate from a study of glioma-infiltrating T cells after dendritic cell vaccination. Study as a whole: Patients had newly diagnosed or recurrent glioblastoma and received dendritic cell vaccines.

V lost 6 bases, J lost 3 bases, and 21 bases lay in between. The CDR3 has 16 amino acids. Germline-derived CDR1 and CDR2 are SGHTA and FQGNSA. Profiled with immunoSEQ multiplex PCR; TCRdb holds only in-frame clones, not every one. The profile shows tens of thousands of clones, about 89% of them singletons. The sample was blood, taken after dendritic cell vaccination. The chain employs TRBV7-2 and TRBJ2-7; D is perhaps TRBD1 (5 bases). This TCR was recovered from a human donor with glioblastoma. CDR3 sequence reads: CASRYTGGVSLYEQYF. The CDR3 bases are TGTGCCAGCAGATATACAGGTGGGGTATCTCTCTACGAGCAGTACTTC. Using reference TRBV7-2 and TRBJ2-7 for the parts outside the CDR3, the full variable domain is GAGVSQSPSNKVTEKGKDVELRCDPISGHTALYWYRQSLGQGLEFLIYFQGNSAPDKSGLPSDRFSAERTGGSVSTLTIQRTQQEDSAVYLCASRYTGGVSLYEQYFGPGTRLTVT.